The clone carrying this T cell receptor (beta chain) has only one observation. The data were obtained in a study of CD8 T cells in Susac syndrome. TEMRA cells were FACS-enriched, and CD8+ and CD4+ T cells were isolated negatively. The RNA input was roughly 0.5 to 1 ug, and it was reverse transcribed with random hexamers. TCRdb re-analysed the immunoSEQ multiplex PCR reads in MiXCR, keeping a single row per CDR3 protein. The repertoire consists of 120,000 or so distinct CDR3 sequences, with around 96% occurring once and the leading ten covering over 0.1%. CDR1 and CDR2 (germline): DFQATT, SNEGSKA (reference sequence). V gave up 6 bases and J gave up 7 bases; unmatched junction bases: 11. The CDR3 sequence is 14 residues long.

What was sequenced was CD4+ T cells from PBMCs. This chain links TRBV20-1 with TRBJ2-1; 8 nucleotides align to TRBD2. The sequence was collected from a human donor in good health. The CDR3 nucleotides read TGCAGTGCCGCCAGCGGGAGTGAAATAAATGAGCAGTTCTTC. It is translated as CSAASGSEINEQFF.